The TCR beta chain described here comes from a study of blood T cell repertoires in COVID-19. At the level of the study: Researchers got acute and convalescent COVID-19 samples from the United States, Italy and Spain. Sample material is recorded as cDNA or gDNA derived from T cells, B-cell-depleted T cells, or PBMCs.

Under the authors' procedure: Reference gene primer amplification gave estimated nucleated cell counts. Assay used: immunoSEQ multiplex PCR; TCRdb lists only in-frame clones, some missing. V, J and clone size were drawn from that table, and D and trimming were deduced from the DNA. Here the sample spans 90,000 to 150,000 clones, over 75% being singletons. The TCR originated in an elderly man with acute or convalescent COVID-19. Sequenced: peripheral blood.

The CDR3, as DNA: TGTGCCAGCGCCGCGGGAGGGCCGTCCTACGAGCAGTACTTC. This codes for CASAAGGPSYEQYF. The rearrangement joins TRBV6-5 to TRBJ2-7, with 9 bases lining up with TRBD2. CDR3 length: 14 residues. Germline V gene data show CDR1 as MNHEY and CDR2 as SVGAGI. V shed 8 bases and J 1 base; nucleotides not matched to a gene: 6.